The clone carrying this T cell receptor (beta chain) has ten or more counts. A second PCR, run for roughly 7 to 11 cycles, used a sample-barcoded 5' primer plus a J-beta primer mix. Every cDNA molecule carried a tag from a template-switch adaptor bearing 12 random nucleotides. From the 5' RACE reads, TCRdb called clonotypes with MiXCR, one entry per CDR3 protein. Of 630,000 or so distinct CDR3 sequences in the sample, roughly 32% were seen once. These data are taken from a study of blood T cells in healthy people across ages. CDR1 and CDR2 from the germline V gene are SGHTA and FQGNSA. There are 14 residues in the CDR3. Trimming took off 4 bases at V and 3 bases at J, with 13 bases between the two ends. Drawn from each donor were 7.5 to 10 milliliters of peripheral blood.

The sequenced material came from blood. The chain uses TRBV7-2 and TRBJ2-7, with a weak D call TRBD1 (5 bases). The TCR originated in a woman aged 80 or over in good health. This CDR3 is CASSSRQSYYEQYF. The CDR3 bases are TGTGCCAGCAGCTCGAGACAGTCTTACTACGAGCAGTACTTC.